This T cell receptor beta chain is from a study of T cells in Graves' hyperthyroidism and ophthalmopathy. V shed 1 base and J 8 bases; nucleotides not matched to a gene: 4. In germline, CDR1 is DFQATT, CDR2 SNEGSKA (reference sequence). The CDR3 is 12 amino acids. It was RNA transcripts that yielded the amplified TCR beta CDR3 regions. The HTBI set primed first-round TCR CDR3 RT-PCR. Via MiXCR, TCRdb re-called the multiplex PCR reads, giving one row per CDR3 protein. The sample records fewer than 750,000 distinct CDR3 sequences, roughly 14% being singletons. Many counts were recorded for this clonotype.

This clonotype originated in a woman aged 40 to 50 with Graves' ophthalmopathy. The V and J genes are TRBV20-1 and TRBJ1-2, with 7 bases matching TRBD1. Material for sequencing was blood. CDR3 sequence: CSARGQGEGYTF. The DNA for the CDR3 is TGCAGTGCTAGAGGACAGGGAGAAGGCTACACCTTC.